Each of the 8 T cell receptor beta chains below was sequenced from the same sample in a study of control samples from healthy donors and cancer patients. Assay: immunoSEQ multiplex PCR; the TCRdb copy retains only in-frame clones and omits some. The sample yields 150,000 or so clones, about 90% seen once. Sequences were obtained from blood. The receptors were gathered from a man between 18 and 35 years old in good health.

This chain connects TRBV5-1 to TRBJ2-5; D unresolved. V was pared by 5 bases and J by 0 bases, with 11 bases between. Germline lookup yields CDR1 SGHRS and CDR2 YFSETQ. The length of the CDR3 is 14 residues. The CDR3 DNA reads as TGCGCCAGCAGGAATGGAGACCACCAAGAGACCCAGTACTTC. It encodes CASRNGDHQETQYF.

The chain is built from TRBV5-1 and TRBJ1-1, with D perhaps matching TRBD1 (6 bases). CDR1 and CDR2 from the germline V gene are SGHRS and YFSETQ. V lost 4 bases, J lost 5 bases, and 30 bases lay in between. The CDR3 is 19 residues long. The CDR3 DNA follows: TGCGCCAGCAGCCTGGGGACGGGCAGGACAGAGGTCCGGGGTACTGAAGCTTTCTTT. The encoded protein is CASSLGTGRTEVRGTEAFF.

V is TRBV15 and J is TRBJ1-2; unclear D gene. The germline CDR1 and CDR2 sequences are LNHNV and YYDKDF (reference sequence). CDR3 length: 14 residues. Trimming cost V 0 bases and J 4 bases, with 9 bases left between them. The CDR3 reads CATSRDPSLYGYTF. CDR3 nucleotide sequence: TGTGCCACCAGCAGAGATCCCAGCCTCTATGGCTACACCTTC. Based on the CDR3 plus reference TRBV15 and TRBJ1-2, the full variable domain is DAMVIQNPRYQVTQFGKPVTLSCSQTLNHNVMYWYQQKSSQAPKLLFHYYDKDFNNEADTPDNFQSRRPNTSFCFLDIRSPGLGDTAMYLCATSRDPSLYGYTFGSGTRLTVV.

The CDR3 loop is CASSKPGQGGRGYTF. In DNA, the CDR3 is TGTGCCAGCAGCAAACCGGGACAGGGGGGGCGTGGCTACACCTTC. The chain carries TRBV5-6 and TRBJ1-2; 11 bases map to TRBD1. The ends lost 4 bases at V and 7 bases at J; junction bases unmatched: 9. CDR1 SGHDT and CDR2 YYEEEE come from the germline V gene. The CDR3 length is 15 residues.

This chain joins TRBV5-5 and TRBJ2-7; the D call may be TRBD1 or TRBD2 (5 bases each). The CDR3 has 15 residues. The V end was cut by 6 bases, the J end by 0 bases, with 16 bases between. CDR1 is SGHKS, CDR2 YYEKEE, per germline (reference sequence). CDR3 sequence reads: CASTQTPGSSYEQYF. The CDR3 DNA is TGTGCCAGCACCCAAACCCCAGGGAGCTCCTACGAGCAGTACTTC.

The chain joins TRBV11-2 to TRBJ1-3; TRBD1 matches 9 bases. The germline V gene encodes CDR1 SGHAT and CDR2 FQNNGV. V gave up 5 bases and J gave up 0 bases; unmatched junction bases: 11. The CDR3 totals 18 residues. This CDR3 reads CASSPMLPGQGSGNTIYF. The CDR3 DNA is TGTGCCAGCAGCCCCATGCTCCCGGGACAGGGCTCTGGAAACACCATATATTTT.

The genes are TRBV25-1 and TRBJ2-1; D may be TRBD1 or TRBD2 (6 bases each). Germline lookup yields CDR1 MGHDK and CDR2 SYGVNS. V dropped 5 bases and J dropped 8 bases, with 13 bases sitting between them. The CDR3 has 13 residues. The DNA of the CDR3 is TGTGCCAGCAGTAAACACGGGGGCTATGAGCAGTTCTTC. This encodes CASSKHGGYEQFF. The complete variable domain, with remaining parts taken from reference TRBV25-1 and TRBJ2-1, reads EADIYQTPRYLVIGTGKKITLECSQTMGHDKMYWYQQDPGMELHLIHYSYGVNSTEKGDLSSESTVSRIRTEHFPLTLESARPSHTSQYLCASSKHGGYEQFFGPGTRLTVL.

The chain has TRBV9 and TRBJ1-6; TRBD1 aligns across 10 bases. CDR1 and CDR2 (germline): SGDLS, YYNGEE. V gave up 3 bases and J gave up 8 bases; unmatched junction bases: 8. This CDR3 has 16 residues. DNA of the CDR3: TGTGCCAGCAGCGCCAATCTAGGGACAGGGGATTCACCCCTCCACTTT. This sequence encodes CASSANLGTGDSPLHF.